These T cell receptor beta chains were read from a single sample in a study of T cells after yellow fever vaccination. TCRdb fed the 5' RACE reads into MiXCR, producing one record per CDR3 protein. Seen here are some 350,000 distinct CDR3 sequences, approximately 4% observed once, and the top ten hold around 24%. The sample in question was PBMCs, obtained 5 days after the yellow fever booster vaccination. All receptors come from a man aged 18 to 30 who received the YFV17D yellow fever vaccine. The CDR3 runs from the conserved cysteine through the conserved F or W. The D gene is left open where the match is weak. Some rows have no size entry. The others give once, few or many, or a class for an expanded clone.

CDR3 protein: CASSPLGTQSTEAFF; CDR3 DNA: TGCGCCAGCAGCCCGCTAGGGACGCAAAGCACTGAAGCTTTCTTT; J gene: TRBJ1-1; CDR3 length: 15; D gene: .; clone size: few; V gene: TRBV4-3
CDR3 protein: CASSLPRGANTGELFF; CDR3 DNA: TGTGCCAGCAGCCTACCGCGGGGAGCGAACACCGGGGAGCTGTTTTTT; J gene: TRBJ2-2; CDR3 length: 16; D gene: .; clone size: .; V gene: TRBV11-2
CDR3 protein: CASISGSSYNSPLHF; CDR3 DNA: TGTGCCAGCATCTCAGGGAGCTCCTATAATTCACCCCTCCACTTT; J gene: TRBJ1-6; CDR3 length: 15; D gene: .; clone size: .; V gene: TRBV7-8
CDR3 protein: CATSRVNLGLNTEAFF; CDR3 DNA: TGTGCCACCAGCAGAGTAAACCTTGGTTTGAACACTGAAGCTTTCTTT; J gene: TRBJ1-1; CDR3 length: 16; D gene: .; clone size: .; V gene: TRBV15
CDR3 protein: CSARAGAYNEQFF; CDR3 DNA: TGCAGTGCTAGGGCGGGGGCTTACAATGAGCAGTTCTTC; J gene: TRBJ2-1; CDR3 length: 13; D gene: .; clone size: many; V gene: TRBV20-1
CDR3 protein: CASTPGRGAGANVLTF; CDR3 DNA: TGTGCCAGCACCCCCGGACGGGGGGCTGGGGCCAACGTCCTGACTTTC; J gene: TRBJ2-6; CDR3 length: 16; D gene: TRBD2; clone size: few; V gene: TRBV7-9
CDR3 protein: CATSDLTGSTDTQYF; CDR3 DNA: TGTGCCACCAGTGACCTGACGGGCAGCACAGATACGCAGTATTTT; J gene: TRBJ2-3; CDR3 length: 15; D gene: .; clone size: .; V gene: TRBV24-1
CDR3 protein: CASSETGGDNSPLHF; CDR3 DNA: TGTGCCAGCAGCGAGACAGGGGGAGATAATTCACCCCTCCACTTT; J gene: TRBJ1-6; CDR3 length: 15; D gene: TRBD1; clone size: few; V gene: TRBV28
CDR3 protein: CASSLVLAESTDTQYF; CDR3 DNA: TGTGCCAGCAGCTTGGTACTAGCCGAGAGCACAGATACGCAGTATTTT; J gene: TRBJ2-3; CDR3 length: 16; D gene: .; clone size: .; V gene: TRBV5-4
CDR3 protein: CASSLEGQEQFF; CDR3 DNA: TGCGCCAGCAGCTTGGAGGGCCAAGAGCAGTTCTTC; J gene: TRBJ2-1; CDR3 length: 12; D gene: .; clone size: .; V gene: TRBV5-1
CDR3 protein: CASSFYTANTEAFF; CDR3 DNA: TGTGCCAGCAGTTTCTACACAGCGAACACTGAAGCTTTCTTT; J gene: TRBJ1-1; CDR3 length: 14; D gene: .; clone size: many; V gene: TRBV6-5
CDR3 protein: CASRLQGVWGNTIYF; CDR3 DNA: TGTGCCAGCAGGTTACAGGGGGTGTGGGGAAACACCATATATTTT; J gene: TRBJ1-3; CDR3 length: 15; D gene: TRBD1; clone size: .; V gene: TRBV12-3/TRBV12-4
CDR3 protein: CASSEMLRRIGDTGELFF; CDR3 DNA: TGTGCCAGCAGTGAAATGTTACGGCGCATTGGGGACACCGGGGAGCTGTTTTTT; J gene: TRBJ2-2; CDR3 length: 18; D gene: .; clone size: .; V gene: TRBV2